This T cell receptor beta chain was documented in a study of cytomegalovirus exposure and HLA in healthy donors (TCRdb year 2017). The study in broad terms: An earlier analysis of roughly 500 of the donors reported approximately 270 Gb of sequence data and approximately 110 million unique TCR beta sequences from 150 million to 200 million T cells. An early release covering 550 to 650 HLA-typed donors comprised about 300 gigabases of sequencing data and around 85 million unique TCR sequences. Among the roughly 390 genotyped donors, approximately 81% belonged to the genetic ancestry cluster associated with self-reported Caucasian donors. The study aimed to test whether signatures of past pathogen exposure could be identified by cataloging public T cell receptors. The study used immunosequencing to profile the T cell repertoires of approximately 690 subjects and linked those repertoires to cytomegalovirus serostatus. A separate validation cohort of 100 to 150 different subjects was used in addition to the approximately 700-subject first cohort. High-throughput TCR immunosequencing, statistical association of individual TCRs with disease status, and machine learning were combined to predict cytomegalovirus infection status. A later analysis re-analyzed previously published TCR beta repertoires from roughly 630 donors and added high-resolution HLA genotyping to study TCR occurrence patterns. Rather than using new phenotypic data, the later analysis identified candidate immune exposures from TCR beta sequences and from how often those sequences occurred across donors. To decide whether each TCR beta V gene segment behaved as functional or pseudogenic, an earlier analysis of approximately 600 of the donors relied on high-throughput TCR beta sequencing. Alongside the repertoire data, information on donor age, sex, ethnicity and CMV serostatus was compiled. A later genetic analysis took genome-wide SNP genotypes for about three fifths of the 666 donors and used that subset as a discovery cohort. Every discovery cohort repertoire had been produced on one sequencing platform. Both class I and class II loci were covered by HLA typing, at four-digit resolution. The number of donors typed differed by locus, with about 629-630 for A, B, C, DRB1 and DQB1, 522 for DQA1, 600 to 610 for DPA1, and approximately 470 for DPB1. Four or five DR-DQ haplotypes were handled as single units for association and clustering, since linkage in the cohort was strong. On average, around 200,000 unique TCR beta nucleotide sequences were sequenced per donor among some 430 genotyped donors of the cohort, with roughly 18% of those sequences being non-productive. On the study overall, not on this receptor specifically: CMV serostatus was the only immune exposure information available for the cohort. The study listed 150 to 200 TCR beta chains as associated with cytomegalovirus. The authors suggested that the approach could potentially be generalized to other disease states and immunological phenotypes. In a later analysis, HLA-associated TCR beta chains were found to be more clonally expanded and to have lower generation probabilities than equally common non-associated chains. In a later genetic analysis, fewer N-insertions in productive TCRs were reported among donors in an Asian-associated ancestry cluster than the approximately 710-donor mean. The classifier was reported to diagnose cytomegalovirus status with high specificity and sensitivity in both the original cohort and the validation cohort. In a later analysis, most CMV-associated TCR beta chains were found to appear HLA-restricted, with HLA associations seemingly driven largely by CMV exposure. When HLA alleles, especially DR and DQ, strongly co-occurred, attributing TCR associations to individual alleles was difficult. In an earlier analysis of under 600 of the donors, most TCR beta V segments were observed in productive rearrangements about 87% or about 30% of the time, broadly matching IMGT annotations. A further reported finding was that TCR beta sequences accurately predicted the HLA-A and HLA-B alleles for most subjects in the first cohort. Sequencing depth was assumed to be roughly uniform across donors in the presence/absence analyses, though that assumption may not hold. In a later genetic analysis, a missense DCLRE1C variant was associated with V-gene and J-gene trimming of TCR beta chains, and the association was replicated in an independent cohort. Most TCR sequences were observed very rarely across donors, whereas some public TCRs were present in many individuals. Three of the identified cytomegalovirus-associated TCR beta chains were confirmed in vitro to be specific for cytomegalovirus antigens. Several of the top co-occurrence clusters appeared to be linked to parvovirus B19, influenza, CMV and Epstein-Barr virus, according to a later analysis. HLA typing was unavailable for some donors at each locus, so association tests used only the typed subset. Specific HLA alleles were associated with 18,000 or so TCR beta sequences at a false discovery rate of 0.05 in a later analysis. The 87-base-pair reads could not distinguish some IMGT-functional V segments, including TRBV6-2 and TRBV6-3, so those segments were excluded. In a later analysis, TCR association rates were found to vary across HLA loci, with the most associated TCRs seen for DRB1 alleles and the fewest for HLA-C alleles. Only TCR beta chains were sequenced in this cohort, and the absence of alpha or paired-chain data limited detectable features. Correlated functional status among segregating V segments might be attributable to linkage disequilibrium, but an unknown experimental factor could not be ruled out. The earlier analysis of 450 to 700 of the donors excluded 15 to 20 rarely observed V segments, including chromosome 9 orphons, because counts were too low. A cluster of highly shared sequence variants was judged likely to represent a technical artifact of the sequencing pipeline.

The library was prepared using the immunoSEQ multiplex PCR assay. For the multiplex PCR, a mixture combining 60 forward primers for TCR Vbeta segments and 13 reverse primers for TCR Jbeta segments was used. A multiplex PCR assay on genomic DNA amplified the CDR3 region of rearranged TCR beta genes. Amplified TCR beta libraries were sequenced as 87-base-pair reads on the Illumina HiSeq System. The study's own analysis went as follows. In a later analysis, about 80 million unique TCR beta chains were counted across the roughly 610 repertoires, and approximately 11 million of these chains were shared by at least two donors. To remove PCR and sequencing errors, raw reads were error-corrected and collapsed into unique sequences using a nearest-neighbor algorithm that merged closely related sequences. CDR3 sequences were aligned to IMGT reference sequences to assign V, D and J gene segments. For a sequence to be retained, at least a six-nucleotide match to both a V gene segment and a J gene segment was required. Rearrangements were called productive when the CDR3 lacked stop codons and stayed in frame with V and J; all others were non-productive. Following IMGT convention, CDR3 was defined as the stretch from the second conserved V-encoded cysteine up to the conserved J-encoded phenylalanine. The earlier analysis of about 590 of the donors excluded sequences that lacked an unambiguous match to a single V gene segment. In an earlier analysis of around 590 of the donors, a V segment was called functional when productive rearrangements were above 56.7%, and segregating when the standard deviation between donors exceeded 5%. A statistical classification framework was built to diagnose cytomegalovirus status from the catalog of TCR beta chain sequences. A later analysis assigned V and J genes by comparing TCR nucleotide sequences with IMGT/GENE-DB human TR gene sequences. The TCRdist pipeline was used in a later analysis to assign CDR3 sequences and most-parsimonious VDJ recombination scenarios. A later analysis defined each TCR beta chain by its CDR3 amino acid sequence plus V-gene family, and excluded reads lacking a unique V-gene family. In a later analysis, a few hundred highly shared, low-generation-probability nucleotide sequences were removed to address suspected cross-contamination and a sequencing artifact. In a later analysis, a clonal expansion index was calculated for each public chain from normalized within-repertoire ranks of inferred template counts. Generation probabilities in a later analysis came from a VDJ recombination model fitted to out-of-frame rearrangements, and those results were checked against IGoR. In a later analysis, TCR-TCR, TCR-HLA and TCR-CMV co-occurrence was scored with hypergeometric tests, and a repertoire-size bias correction was applied to TCR pairs. False discovery rates were estimated in a later analysis by permuting HLA or CMV assignments 20 times. A later analysis grouped co-occurring TCRs with DBSCAN, adding TCRdist sequence similarity when clustering within HLA-allele-positive subsets. For co-occurrence clustering, repertoires with fewer than 30,000 or more than 120,000 public chains were excluded, along with five repertoires with anomalous nucleotide sharing. TCRdb obtained this table from immuneACCESS and retained in-frame rearrangements with V and J assigned. These tables miss some clones; where compared with another copy, unresolved V genes account for less than half of the shortfall, and the remainder is unexplained. The V and J calls and the clone size are those of that table, but D and trimming were determined from the DNA. The sample profile shows about 160,000 clones; roughly 87% of them were found once. About 0.93% of the sample comes from the top ten.

With regard to this clone: The antigen this receptor binds is unknown. No qualities accompany the bases; no much larger clone lies one base away.

In total, approximately 610 healthy bone marrow donors made up the cohort. All cohort members were sampled while nominally healthy, although unrecorded immune exposures were likely present. The donor tested CMV seronegative and was one of the 352 seronegative cohort members. A peripheral blood sample was provided by each donor, and peripheral blood mononuclear cells were used for TCR beta sequencing. The Qiagen DNeasy Blood Extraction Kit was used to extract genomic DNA from the blood cell samples. The germline V gene supplies CDR1 SGHDT and CDR2 YYEEEE. V drops 4 bases and J drops 4 bases, leaving 21 bases in between. Its CDR3 holds 17 amino acids, cysteine through phenylalanine. The read is trimmed to its CDR3 DNA, 51 bases read in frame from base 1.

The sequenced sample consisted of PBMCs. This receptor was obtained from a woman in her 30s in good health and CMV-seronegative. The rearrangement combines TRBV5-6 with TRBJ1-3, with a tentative D gene TRBD1 over 5 matching bases. The DNA sequence is TGTGCCAGCAGCCGAACCCCACAGGTGTCGCCCGGAAACACCATATATTTT. Translated, this is CASSRTPQVSPGNTIYF.